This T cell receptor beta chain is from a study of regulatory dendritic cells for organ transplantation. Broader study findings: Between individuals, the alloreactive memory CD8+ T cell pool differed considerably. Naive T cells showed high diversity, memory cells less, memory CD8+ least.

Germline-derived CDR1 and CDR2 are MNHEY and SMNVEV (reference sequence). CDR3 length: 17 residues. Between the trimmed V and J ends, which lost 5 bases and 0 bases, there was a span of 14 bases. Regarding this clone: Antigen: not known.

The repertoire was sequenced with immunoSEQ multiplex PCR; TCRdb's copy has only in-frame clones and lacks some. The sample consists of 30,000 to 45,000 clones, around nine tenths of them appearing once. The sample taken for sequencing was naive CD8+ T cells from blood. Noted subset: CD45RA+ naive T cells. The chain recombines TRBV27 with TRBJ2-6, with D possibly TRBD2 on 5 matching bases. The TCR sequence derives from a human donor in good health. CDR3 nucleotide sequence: TGTGCCAGCAGTACCTCCGGACTGAGCTCTGGGGCCAACGTCCTGACTTTC. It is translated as CASSTSGLSSGANVLTF.